This TCR beta chain was sequenced in a study of T cell repertoires in cytomegalovirus infection. The wider study: As its CMV epitopes, the study selected recently identified HLA-C-restricted and well-studied HLA-B-restricted targets. Public signatures in TCR beta pointed to CMV infection and matching HLA type. General observations from the study: Within the response measured ex vivo, HLA-C-restricted CMV-specific TCR beta clonotypes were dominant. Pooled public TCR beta family frequency picked out CMV carriers with the relevant HLA.

Details on this clonotype: The antigen is unknown.

Trimming left V 5 bases short and J 0 bases short, with 17 bases between. The CDR3 covers 16 residues. CDR1 and CDR2 from the germline V gene are MNHEY and SMNVEV (reference sequence). TCRdb redid the calling of the reads with MiXCR, one entry per CDR3 protein. The sample includes around 900,000 distinct CDR3 sequences, around 32% of them seen just once. The sample in question was cultured CD8+ T cells from PBMCs, obtained from culture after CMV antigen stimulation. The genes are TRBV27 and TRBJ2-7; D might be TRBD1 (5 bases). The receptor was isolated from a human donor in good health (CMV status not recorded). Some clones in this sample may be carry-over from other donors' samples. CDR3 region: CASSLTGAGYSYEQYF. In DNA, the CDR3 is TGTGCCAGCAGTCTAACTGGGGCAGGGTACTCCTACGAGCAGTACTTC.